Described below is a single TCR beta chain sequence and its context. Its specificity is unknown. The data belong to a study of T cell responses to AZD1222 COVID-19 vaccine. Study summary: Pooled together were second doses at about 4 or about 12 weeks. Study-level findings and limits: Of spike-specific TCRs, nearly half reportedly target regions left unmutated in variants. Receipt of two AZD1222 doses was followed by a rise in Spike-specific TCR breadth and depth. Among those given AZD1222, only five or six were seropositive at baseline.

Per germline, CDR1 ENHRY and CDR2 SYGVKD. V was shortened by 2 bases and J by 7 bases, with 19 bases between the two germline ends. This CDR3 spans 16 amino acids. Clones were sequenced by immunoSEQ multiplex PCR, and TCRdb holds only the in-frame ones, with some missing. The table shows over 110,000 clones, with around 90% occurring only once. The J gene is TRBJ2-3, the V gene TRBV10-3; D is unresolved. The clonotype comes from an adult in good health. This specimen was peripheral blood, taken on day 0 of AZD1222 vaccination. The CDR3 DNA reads TGTGCCATCAGTGAGCAGTCTAGACAAGATCGGCATACGCAGTATTTT. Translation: CAISEQSRQDRHTQYF.